This paragraph covers one TCR beta chain sequence. Its antigen is as yet unknown. The CDR3 sequence is 17 residues long. Germline assignment: CDR1 SGHRS and CDR2 YFSETQ. V trimming: 0 bases; J trimming: 3 bases; junction bases outside the gene matches: 8. The data were obtained in a study of cytomegalovirus exposure and HLA in healthy donors. General study results and limits: In an earlier analysis, about 87% or about 30%: the productive usage of most TCR beta V segments. Specificity of a few CMV-associated chains for CMV antigens was verified in vitro. Many donors shared some public TCRs, even though most TCR sequences were rare. Looking again later, the authors saw that most CMV-associated TCR beta chains seemed HLA-restricted.

Use of 60 Vbeta and 13 Jbeta primers characterized the PCR. Data came from immunoSEQ multiplex PCR; TCRdb stores just in-frame clones and leaves some out. The profile shows about 76,000 clones, around 73% of them singletons. Sequences were obtained from PBMCs. The TCR sequence derives from a woman aged 40 to 50 in good health and CMV-seropositive. This chain joins TRBV5-1 and TRBJ2-5; 10 nucleotides line up with TRBD2. The chain's CDR3 is CASSLAPTSGRKETQYF. CDR3 nucleotides: TGCGCCAGCAGCTTGGCCCCGACTAGCGGGCGAAAAGAGACCCAGTACTTC.